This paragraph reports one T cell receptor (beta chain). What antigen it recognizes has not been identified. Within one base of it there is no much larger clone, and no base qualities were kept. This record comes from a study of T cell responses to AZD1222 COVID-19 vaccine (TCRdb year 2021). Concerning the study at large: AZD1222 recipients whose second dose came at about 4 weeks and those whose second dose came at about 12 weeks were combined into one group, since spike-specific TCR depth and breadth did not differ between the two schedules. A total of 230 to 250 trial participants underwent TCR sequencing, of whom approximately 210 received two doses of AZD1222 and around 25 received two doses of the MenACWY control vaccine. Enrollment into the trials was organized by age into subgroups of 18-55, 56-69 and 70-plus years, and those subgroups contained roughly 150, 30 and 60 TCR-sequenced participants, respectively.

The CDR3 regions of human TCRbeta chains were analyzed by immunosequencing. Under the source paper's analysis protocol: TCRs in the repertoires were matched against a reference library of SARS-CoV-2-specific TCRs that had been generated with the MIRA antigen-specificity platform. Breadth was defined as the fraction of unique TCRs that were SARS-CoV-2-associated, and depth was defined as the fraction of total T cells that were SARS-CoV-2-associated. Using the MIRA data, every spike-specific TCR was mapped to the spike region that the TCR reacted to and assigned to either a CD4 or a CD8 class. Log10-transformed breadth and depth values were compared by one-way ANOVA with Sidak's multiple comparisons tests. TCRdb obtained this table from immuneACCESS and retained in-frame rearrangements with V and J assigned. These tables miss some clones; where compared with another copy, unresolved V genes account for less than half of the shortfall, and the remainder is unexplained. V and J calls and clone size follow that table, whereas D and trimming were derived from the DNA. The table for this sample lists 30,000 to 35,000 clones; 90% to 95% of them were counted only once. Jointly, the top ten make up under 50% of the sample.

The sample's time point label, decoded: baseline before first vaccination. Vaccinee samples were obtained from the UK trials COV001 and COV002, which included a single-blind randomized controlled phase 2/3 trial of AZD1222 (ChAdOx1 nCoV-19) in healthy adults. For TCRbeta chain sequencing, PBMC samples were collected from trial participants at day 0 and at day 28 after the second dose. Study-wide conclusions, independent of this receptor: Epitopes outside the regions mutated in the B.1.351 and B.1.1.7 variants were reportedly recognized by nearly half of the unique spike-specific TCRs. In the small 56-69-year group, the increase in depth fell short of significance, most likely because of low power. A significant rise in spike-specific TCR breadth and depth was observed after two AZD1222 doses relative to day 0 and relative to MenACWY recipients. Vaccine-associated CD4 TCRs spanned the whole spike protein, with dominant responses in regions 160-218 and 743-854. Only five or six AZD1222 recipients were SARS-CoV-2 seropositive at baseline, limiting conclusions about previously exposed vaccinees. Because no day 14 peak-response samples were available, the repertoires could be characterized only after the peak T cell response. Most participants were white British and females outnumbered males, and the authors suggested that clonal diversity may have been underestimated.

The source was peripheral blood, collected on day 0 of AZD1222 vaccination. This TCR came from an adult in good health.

This receptor carries the CDR3 CASTSTPGQGTDGYTF. The DNA sequence is given as TGTGCCAGCACAAGCACCCCGGGACAGGGCACGGATGGCTACACCTTC. This chain is built from TRBV2 and TRBJ1-2, with 9 junctional bases fitting TRBD1. CDR1 and CDR2 (SNHLY, FYNNEI) derive from the germline V gene. From cysteine to phenylalanine, the CDR3 is 16 amino acids long. Only the CDR3 portion is preserved as DNA: 48 bases, with reading frame beginning at the first base. V is cut back by 7 bases and J by 6 bases, with 15 bases in the junction unmatched.